This T cell receptor beta chain derives from a study of T cell responses to AZD1222 COVID-19 vaccine. Study information: Pooled in the analysis were second doses at about 4 or about 12 weeks. Study-wide points: Dominant at 160-218 and 743-854, vaccine-associated CD4 TCRs also spanned spike. Samples come after the peak T cell response, not at day 14.

Some clones are missing from TCRdb's copy, which holds only in-frame ones; the method was immunoSEQ multiplex PCR. Among roughly 130,000 clones listed, around 90% were seen once. Trimming took 5 bases from V and 5 from J; bases not matched to a gene: 13. Germline-derived CDR1 and CDR2 are SGHAT and FQNNGV. The CDR3 spans 16 residues. With regard to this clone: The antigen is undetermined.

The sequenced sample was peripheral blood, obtained on day 0 of AZD1222 vaccination. The TCR comes from an adult in good health. This chain links TRBV11-2 with TRBJ2-5, with 8 bases lining up with TRBD2. DNA for the CDR3: TGTGCCAGCAGCCGGGGACTAGTAATCGGCAGGGAGACCCAGTACTTC. Protein product: CASSRGLVIGRETQYF.